This T cell receptor (beta chain) appears in the sequencing data of a study of cytomegalovirus exposure and HLA in healthy donors (dated by TCRdb to 2015 to 2018). The study in broad terms: In an earlier analysis of under 750 of the donors, less than 350 Gb of sequence data and roughly 100 million unique TCR beta sequences from about 179 million T cells were reported. HLA typing included class I and class II loci at four-digit resolution. An early release covering 550 to 650 HLA-typed donors comprised about 310 gigabases of sequencing data and 85 million to 100 million unique TCR sequences. Every discovery cohort repertoire had been produced on one sequencing platform. Donor age, sex, ethnicity and CMV serostatus were compiled together with the repertoire data. Typing coverage varied by locus: about 629-630 donors for A, B, C, DRB1 and DQB1; roughly 560 for DQA1; more than 600 for DPA1; roughly 450 for DPB1. Among about 370 genotyped donors of the cohort, an average of approximately 220,000 unique TCR beta nucleotide sequences was sequenced per donor, of which about 18% were non-productive. The study used immunosequencing to profile the T cell repertoires of 670 or so subjects and linked those repertoires to cytomegalovirus serostatus. Rather than using new phenotypic data, the later analysis identified candidate immune exposures from TCR beta sequences and from how often those sequences occurred across donors. A few DR-DQ haplotypes were treated as single units for association and clustering because of strong linkage in the cohort. The study was designed to test whether signatures of past pathogen exposure could be identified by cataloging public T cell receptors. A later analysis re-analyzed previously published TCR beta repertoires from about 730 donors and added high-resolution HLA genotyping to study TCR occurrence patterns. An earlier analysis of nearly 600 of the donors applied high-throughput TCR beta sequencing to assess whether each TCR beta V gene segment acted as functional or pseudogenic. A separate validation cohort of 90 to 150 different subjects was used in addition to the roughly 640-subject first cohort. A later genetic analysis took genome-wide SNP genotypes for about three fifths of the roughly 670 donors and used that subset as a discovery cohort. The genetic ancestry cluster associated with self-reported Caucasian donors included 81% of the 398 genotyped donors. The study combined high-throughput TCR immunosequencing, statistical association of individual TCRs with disease status, and machine learning to predict cytomegalovirus infection status. Results and caveats for the whole study, not just this receptor: The classifier was reported to diagnose cytomegalovirus status with high specificity and sensitivity in both the original and validation cohorts. According to a later analysis, TCR association rates differed among HLA loci, with DRB1 alleles showing the most associated TCRs and HLA-C alleles showing the fewest. A cluster of highly shared sequence variants was judged likely to be a technical artifact of the sequencing pipeline. A further reported finding was that TCR beta sequences accurately predicted the HLA-A and HLA-B alleles for most subjects in the first cohort. In the study, some 160 TCR beta chains were listed as associated with cytomegalovirus. The authors suggested that the approach could potentially be extended to other disease states and immunological phenotypes. Presence/absence analyses assumed roughly uniform sequencing depth across donors, an assumption that may not hold. The cohort was sequenced for TCR beta chains only, and without alpha or paired-chain data the features that could be detected were limited. Because counts were too low, seventeen rarely observed V segments, including chromosome 9 orphons, were excluded from the earlier analysis of several hundred of the donors. Linkage disequilibrium might explain the correlated functional status among segregating V segments, but an unknown experimental factor could not be excluded. For the cohort, immune exposure information was limited to CMV serostatus. A later analysis associated about 17,000 TCR beta sequences with specific HLA alleles at a false discovery rate of 0.05. In a later genetic analysis, a missense DCLRE1C variant was associated with V-gene and J-gene trimming of TCR beta chains, and the association was replicated in an independent cohort. Strong co-occurrence of HLA alleles, especially DR and DQ, made assigning TCR associations to individual alleles difficult. Because HLA typing was unavailable for some donors at each locus, only the typed subset was used in association tests. Compared with equally common non-associated chains, HLA-associated TCR beta chains in a later analysis were more clonally expanded and had lower generation probabilities. In a later genetic analysis, fewer N-insertions in productive TCRs were reported among donors in an Asian-associated ancestry cluster than the 666-donor mean. According to a later analysis, parvovirus B19, influenza, CMV and Epstein-Barr virus appeared linked to several top co-occurrence clusters. Most TCR sequences were observed very rarely across donors, whereas some public TCRs were present in many individuals. A few of the identified cytomegalovirus-associated TCR beta chains were confirmed in vitro to be specific for cytomegalovirus antigens. Broadly in line with IMGT annotations, most TCR beta V segments showed up in productive rearrangements about 87% or about 30% of the time in an earlier analysis of approximately 640 of the donors. In a later analysis, most CMV-associated TCR beta chains were found to appear HLA-restricted, with HLA associations seemingly driven largely by CMV exposure.

The cohort consisted of fewer than 700 healthy bone marrow donors. At the time of sampling, every cohort member was nominally healthy, though immune exposures that went unrecorded were likely present. The donor tested CMV seropositive and was one of the 289 seropositive cohort members. Every donor gave a peripheral blood sample, and the peripheral blood mononuclear cells from that sample were used for TCR beta sequencing. Genomic DNA extraction from the blood cell samples was performed with the Qiagen DNeasy Blood Extraction Kit. The library was produced with the immunoSEQ multiplex PCR assay. For the multiplex PCR, a mixture combining 60 forward primers for TCR Vbeta segments and 13 reverse primers for TCR Jbeta segments was used. The CDR3 region of rearranged TCR beta genes was amplified from genomic DNA with a multiplex PCR assay. The Illumina HiSeq System was used to sequence the amplified TCR beta libraries as 87-base-pair reads. As for how the authors treated the data: A later analysis tallied 70 million to 100 million unique TCR beta chains across the 600 to 700 repertoires, and approximately 11 million of those chains were shared by two or more donors. A nearest-neighbor algorithm error-corrected the raw reads and collapsed the reads into unique sequences, merging closely related sequences to remove PCR and sequencing errors. CDR3 sequences were aligned to IMGT reference sequences to assign V, D and J gene segments. For a sequence to be retained, a match of at least six nucleotides was required to both a V gene segment and a J gene segment. A rearrangement was called productive if the CDR3 had no stop codons and remained in frame with V and J, and every other rearrangement was called non-productive. CDR3 was defined according to IMGT convention as the region running from the second conserved V-encoded cysteine to the conserved J-encoded phenylalanine. The earlier analysis of 450 to 750 of the donors excluded any sequence lacking an unambiguous match to a single V gene segment. In an earlier analysis of some 590 of the donors, a V segment was called functional when productive rearrangements were above 56.7%, and segregating when the standard deviation between donors exceeded 5%. To diagnose cytomegalovirus status from the catalog of TCR beta chain sequences, a statistical classification framework was built. A later analysis assigned V and J genes by comparing TCR nucleotide sequences with IMGT/GENE-DB human TR gene sequences. A later analysis assigned CDR3 sequences and most-parsimonious VDJ recombination scenarios with the TCRdist pipeline. In a later analysis, each TCR beta chain was defined by its CDR3 amino acid sequence together with its V-gene family, and reads lacking a unique V-gene family were excluded. As a way to deal with suspected cross-contamination and a sequencing artifact, a later analysis dropped 450 to 600 nucleotide sequences that were highly shared and had low generation probability. For each public chain, a later analysis derived a clonal expansion index from normalized ranks of inferred template counts within each repertoire. A later analysis computed generation probabilities with a VDJ recombination model fitted to out-of-frame rearrangements, and checked the results against IGoR. In a later analysis, TCR-TCR, TCR-HLA and TCR-CMV co-occurrence was scored with hypergeometric tests, and a repertoire-size bias correction was applied to TCR pairs. A later analysis estimated false discovery rates by permuting HLA or CMV assignments 20 times. A later analysis grouped co-occurring TCRs with DBSCAN, adding TCRdist sequence similarity when clustering within HLA-allele-positive subsets. Co-occurrence clustering excluded repertoires with fewer than 30,000 or more than 120,000 public chains, plus five with anomalous nucleotide sharing. Imported from immuneACCESS, the table was reduced by TCRdb to in-frame sequences with V and J called. These copies leave out some clones; in studies compared against another copy, an unresolved V gene accounts for under half, and the cause of the remainder is not known. V, J and clone size derive from that table, while D and trimming were established from the DNA sequence. Here the sample has about 76,000 clones; about 66% occur a single time. The ten largest account for around 4.7% of the sample.

This clone was seen a few times. There is no known antigen for this receptor. No qualities accompany the bases; no much larger clone lies one base away. The source of this sequence is a man in his sixties in good health and CMV-seropositive. Material: PBMCs.

The sequence in DNA is TGTGCCAGCACCGAGGCGGGACGGAACTACAATGAGCAGTTCTTC. This translates into CASTEAGRNYNEQFF. The rearranged chain carries TRBV9 and TRBJ2-1; a weak D assignment points to TRBD2 (6 bases agree). There are 15 amino acids in the CDR3, from cysteine to phenylalanine inclusive. The kept DNA is CDR3 alone, 45 bases in frame from the first base. In the germline V gene, CDR1 corresponds to SGDLS and CDR2 to YYNGEE. The junction shows trimming of 6 bases on V and 3 bases on J, plus 16 bases between the germline ends.